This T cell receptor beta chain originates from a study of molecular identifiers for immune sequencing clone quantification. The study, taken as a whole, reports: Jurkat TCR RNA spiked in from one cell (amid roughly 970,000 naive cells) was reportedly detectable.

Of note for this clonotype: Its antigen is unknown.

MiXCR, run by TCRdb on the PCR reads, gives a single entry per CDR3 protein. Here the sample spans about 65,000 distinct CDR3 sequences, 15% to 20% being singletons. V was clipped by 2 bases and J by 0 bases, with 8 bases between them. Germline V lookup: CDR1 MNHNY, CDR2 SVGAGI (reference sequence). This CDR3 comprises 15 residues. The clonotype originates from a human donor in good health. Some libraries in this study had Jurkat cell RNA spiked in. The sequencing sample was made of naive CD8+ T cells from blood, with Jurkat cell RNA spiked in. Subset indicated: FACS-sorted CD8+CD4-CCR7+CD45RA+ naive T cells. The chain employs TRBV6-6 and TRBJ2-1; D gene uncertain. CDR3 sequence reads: CASSYDGGSYNEQFF. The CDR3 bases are TGTGCCAGCAGTTACGACGGCGGCTCCTACAATGAGCAGTTCTTC.